This TCR beta chain emerged from a study of blood T cell repertoires in COVID-19. Turning to the study itself: T cells, B-cell-depleted T cells, or PBMCs supplied cDNA or gDNA.

This CDR3 is built from 15 residues. Trimming stripped 6 bases from V and 6 bases from J, with 20 bases between. Germline V gene lookup returns CDR1 MDHEN and CDR2 SYDVKM. Seattle-derived patients entered the study during active infection and were followed longitudinally. Here immunoSEQ multiplex PCR was the method, and the copy in TCRdb shows in-frame clones only, minus some. The sample has over 100,000 clones; around nine tenths are singletons. V gene TRBV28 combines with J gene TRBJ2-5, with a tentative D call TRBD2 (6 bases). The sequence derives from a woman aged 45-60 years with COVID-19, enrolled during active disease. The specimen was peripheral blood. This CDR3 is CASSSPGEGGQTQYF. The CDR3 nucleotides read TGTGCCAGCAGCTCCCCGGGAGAGGGCGGGCAGACCCAGTACTTC.